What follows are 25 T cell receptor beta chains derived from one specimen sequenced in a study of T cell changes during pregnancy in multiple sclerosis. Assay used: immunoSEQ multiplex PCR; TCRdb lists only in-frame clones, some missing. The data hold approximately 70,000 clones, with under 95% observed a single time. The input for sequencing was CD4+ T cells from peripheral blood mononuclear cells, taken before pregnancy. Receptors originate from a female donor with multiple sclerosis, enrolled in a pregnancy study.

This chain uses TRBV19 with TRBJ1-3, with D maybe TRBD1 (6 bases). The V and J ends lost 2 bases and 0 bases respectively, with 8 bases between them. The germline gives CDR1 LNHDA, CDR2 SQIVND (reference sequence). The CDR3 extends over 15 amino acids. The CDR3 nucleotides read TGTGCCAGTAGTATATCGACAGGCTCTGGAAACACCATATATTTT. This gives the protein CASSISTGSGNTIYF. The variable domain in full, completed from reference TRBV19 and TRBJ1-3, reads DGGITQSPKYLFRKEGQNVTLSCEQNLNHDAMYWYRQDPGQGLRLIYYSQIVNDFQKGDIAEGYSVSREKKESFPLTVTSAQKNPTAFYLCASSISTGSGNTIYFGEGSWLTVV.

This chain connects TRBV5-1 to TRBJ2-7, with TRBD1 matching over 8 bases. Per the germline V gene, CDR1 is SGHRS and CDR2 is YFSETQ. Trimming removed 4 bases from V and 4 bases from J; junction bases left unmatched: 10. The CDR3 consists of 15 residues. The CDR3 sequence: CASSPETGVGYEQYF. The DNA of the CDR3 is TGCGCCAGCAGCCCGGAGACAGGGGTCGGGTACGAGCAGTACTTC.

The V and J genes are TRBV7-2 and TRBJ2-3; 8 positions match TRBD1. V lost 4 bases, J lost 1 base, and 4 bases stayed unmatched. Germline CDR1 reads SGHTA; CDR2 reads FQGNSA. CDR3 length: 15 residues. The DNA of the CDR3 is TGTGCCAGCAGCTCCCCGACAGGGGGCACAGATACGCAGTATTTT. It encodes CASSSPTGGTDTQYF.

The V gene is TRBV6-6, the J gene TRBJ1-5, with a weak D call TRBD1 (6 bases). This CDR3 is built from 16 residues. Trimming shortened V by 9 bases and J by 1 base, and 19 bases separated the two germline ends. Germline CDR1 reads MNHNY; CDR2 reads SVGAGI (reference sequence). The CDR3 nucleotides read TGTGCCAGTAGAAAGAAACAGGGAACGAGCAATCAGCCCCAGCATTTT. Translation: CASRKKQGTSNQPQHF.

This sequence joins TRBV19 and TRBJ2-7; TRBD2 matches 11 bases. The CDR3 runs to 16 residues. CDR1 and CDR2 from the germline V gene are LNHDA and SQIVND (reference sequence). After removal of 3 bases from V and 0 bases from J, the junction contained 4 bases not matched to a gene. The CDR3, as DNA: TGTGCCAGTAGTATGAAACTAGCGGGGGCCTCCTACGAGCAGTACTTC. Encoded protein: CASSMKLAGASYEQYF.

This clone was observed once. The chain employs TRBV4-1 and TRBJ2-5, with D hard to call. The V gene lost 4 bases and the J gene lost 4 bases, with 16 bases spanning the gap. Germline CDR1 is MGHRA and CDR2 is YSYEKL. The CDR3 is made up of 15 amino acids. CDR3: CASSLIPSPAETQYF. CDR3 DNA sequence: TGCGCCAGCAGCCTCATCCCTAGTCCCGCAGAGACCCAGTACTTC.

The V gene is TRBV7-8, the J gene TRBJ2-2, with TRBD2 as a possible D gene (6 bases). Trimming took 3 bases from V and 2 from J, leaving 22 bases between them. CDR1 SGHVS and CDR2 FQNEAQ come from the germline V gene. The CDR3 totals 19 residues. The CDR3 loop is CASSFRTGIGGGNTGELFF. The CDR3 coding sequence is TGTGCCAGCAGCTTCAGAACAGGAATCGGGGGAGGTAACACCGGGGAGCTGTTTTTT. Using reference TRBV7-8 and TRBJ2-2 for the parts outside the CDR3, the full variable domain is GAGVSQSPRYKVAKRGQDVALRCDPISGHVSLFWYQQALGQGPEFLTYFQNEAQLDKSGLPSDRFFAERPEGSVSTLKIQRTQQEDSAVYLCASSFRTGIGGGNTGELFFGEGSRLTVL.

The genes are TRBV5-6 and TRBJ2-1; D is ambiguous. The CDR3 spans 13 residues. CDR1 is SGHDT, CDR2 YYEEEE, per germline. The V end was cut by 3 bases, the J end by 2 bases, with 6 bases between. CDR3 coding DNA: TGTGCCAGCAGCTCGACTCCCTACAATGAGCAGTTCTTC. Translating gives CASSSTPYNEQFF.

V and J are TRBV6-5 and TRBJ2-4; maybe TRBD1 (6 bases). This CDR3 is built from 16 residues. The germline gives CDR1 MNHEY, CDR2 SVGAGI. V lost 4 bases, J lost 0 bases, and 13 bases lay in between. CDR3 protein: CASSLDSSLAKNIQYF. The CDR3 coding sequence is TGTGCCAGCAGTTTGGACAGTTCTTTAGCCAAAAACATTCAGTACTTC.

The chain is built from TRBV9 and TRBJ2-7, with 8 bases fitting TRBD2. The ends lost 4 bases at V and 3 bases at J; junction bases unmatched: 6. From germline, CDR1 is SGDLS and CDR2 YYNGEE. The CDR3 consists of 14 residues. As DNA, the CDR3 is TGTGCCAGCAGCAAACTAGCGGATCACTACGAGCAGTACTTC. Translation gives CASSKLADHYEQYF.

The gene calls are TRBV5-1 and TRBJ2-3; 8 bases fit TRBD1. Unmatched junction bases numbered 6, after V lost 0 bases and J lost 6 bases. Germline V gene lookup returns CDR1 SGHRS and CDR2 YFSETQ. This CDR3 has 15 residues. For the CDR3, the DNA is TGCGCCAGCAGCTTGGGATCAGGGGGCAGGGATACGCAGTATTTT. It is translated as CASSLGSGGRDTQYF.

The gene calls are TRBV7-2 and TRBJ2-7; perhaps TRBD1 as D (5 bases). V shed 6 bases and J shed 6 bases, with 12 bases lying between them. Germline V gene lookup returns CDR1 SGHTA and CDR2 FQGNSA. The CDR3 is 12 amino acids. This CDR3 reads CASSHTGGEQYF. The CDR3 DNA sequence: TGTGCCAGCAGTCACACAGGTGGCGAGCAGTACTTC.

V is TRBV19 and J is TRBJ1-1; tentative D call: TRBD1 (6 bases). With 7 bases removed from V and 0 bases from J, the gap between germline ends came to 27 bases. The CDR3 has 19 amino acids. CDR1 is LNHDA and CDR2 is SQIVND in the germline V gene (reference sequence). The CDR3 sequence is CASKRSGNTGPTVNTEAFF. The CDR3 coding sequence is TGTGCCAGTAAGAGGTCCGGCAATACAGGGCCGACAGTGAACACTGAAGCTTTCTTT.

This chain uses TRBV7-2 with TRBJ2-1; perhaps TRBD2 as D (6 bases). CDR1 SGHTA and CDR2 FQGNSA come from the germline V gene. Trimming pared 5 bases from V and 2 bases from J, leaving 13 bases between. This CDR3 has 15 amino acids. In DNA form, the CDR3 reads TGTGCCAGCAGCCCCCCTGGAGGGGCCTACAATGAGCAGTTCTTC. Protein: CASSPPGGAYNEQFF.

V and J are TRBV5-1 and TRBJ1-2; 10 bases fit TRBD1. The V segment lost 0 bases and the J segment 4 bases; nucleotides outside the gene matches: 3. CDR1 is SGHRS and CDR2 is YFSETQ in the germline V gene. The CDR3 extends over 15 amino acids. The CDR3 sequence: CASSLGGTGAYGYTF. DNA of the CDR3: TGCGCCAGCAGCTTGGGGGGGACAGGGGCCTATGGCTACACCTTC.

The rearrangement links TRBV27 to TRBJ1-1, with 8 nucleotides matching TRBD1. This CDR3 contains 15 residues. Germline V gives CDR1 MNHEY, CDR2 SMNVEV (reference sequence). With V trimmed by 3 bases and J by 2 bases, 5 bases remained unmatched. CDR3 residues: CASSFAGQGNTEAFF. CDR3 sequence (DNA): TGTGCCAGCAGTTTCGCCGGACAGGGCAACACTGAAGCTTTCTTT.

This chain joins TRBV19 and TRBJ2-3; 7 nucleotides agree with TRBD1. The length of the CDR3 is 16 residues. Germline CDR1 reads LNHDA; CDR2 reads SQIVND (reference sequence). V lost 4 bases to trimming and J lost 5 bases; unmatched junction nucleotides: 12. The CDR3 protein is CASSTPGQLRIDTQYF. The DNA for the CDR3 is TGTGCCAGTAGTACCCCGGGACAGCTTCGGATAGATACGCAGTATTTT.

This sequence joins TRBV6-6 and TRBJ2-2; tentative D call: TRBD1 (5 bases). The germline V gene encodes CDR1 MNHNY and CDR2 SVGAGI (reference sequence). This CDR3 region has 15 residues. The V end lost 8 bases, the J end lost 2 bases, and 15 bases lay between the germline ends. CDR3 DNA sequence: TGTGCCAGCCGGCGACAGCATGGAAACACCGGGGAGCTGTTTTTT. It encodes CASRRQHGNTGELFF.

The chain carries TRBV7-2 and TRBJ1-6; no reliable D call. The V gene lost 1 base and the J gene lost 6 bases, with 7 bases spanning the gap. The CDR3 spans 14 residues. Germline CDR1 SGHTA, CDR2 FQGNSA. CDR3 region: CASSLGGSNSPLHF. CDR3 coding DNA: TGTGCCAGCAGCTTAGGAGGGTCTAATTCACCCCTCCACTTT.

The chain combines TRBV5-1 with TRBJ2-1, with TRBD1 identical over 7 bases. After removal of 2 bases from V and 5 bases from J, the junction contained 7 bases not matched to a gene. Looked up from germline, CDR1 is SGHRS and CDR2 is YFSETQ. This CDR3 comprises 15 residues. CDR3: CASSFRDSLDNEQFF. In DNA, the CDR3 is TGCGCCAGCAGCTTCCGGGACAGCCTTGACAATGAGCAGTTCTTC.

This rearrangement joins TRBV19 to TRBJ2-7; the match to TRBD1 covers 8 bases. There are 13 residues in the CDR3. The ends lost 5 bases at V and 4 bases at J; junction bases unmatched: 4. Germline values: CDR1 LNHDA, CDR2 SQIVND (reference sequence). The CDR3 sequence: CASSAGGAYEQYF. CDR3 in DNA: TGTGCCAGTAGTGCAGGGGGCGCGTACGAGCAGTACTTC.

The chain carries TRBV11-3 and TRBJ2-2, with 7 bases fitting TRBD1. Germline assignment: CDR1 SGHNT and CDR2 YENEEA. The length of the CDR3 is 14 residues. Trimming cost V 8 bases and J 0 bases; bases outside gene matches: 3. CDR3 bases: TGTGCCAGCTCGGGGACAGCGAACACCGGGGAGCTGTTTTTT. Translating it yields CASSGTANTGELFF. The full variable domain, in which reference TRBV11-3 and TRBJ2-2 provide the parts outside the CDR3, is EAGVVQSPRYKIIEKKQPVAFWCNPISGHNTLYWYLQNLGQGPELLIRYENEEAVDDSQLPKDRFSAERLKGVDSTLKIQPAELGDSAVYLCASSGTANTGELFFGEGSRLTVL.

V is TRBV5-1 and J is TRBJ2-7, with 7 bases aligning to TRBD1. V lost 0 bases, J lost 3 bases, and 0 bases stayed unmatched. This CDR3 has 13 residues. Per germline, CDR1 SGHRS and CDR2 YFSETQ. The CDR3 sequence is CASSLDRGYEQYF. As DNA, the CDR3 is TGCGCCAGCAGCTTGGACAGGGGCTACGAGCAGTACTTC.

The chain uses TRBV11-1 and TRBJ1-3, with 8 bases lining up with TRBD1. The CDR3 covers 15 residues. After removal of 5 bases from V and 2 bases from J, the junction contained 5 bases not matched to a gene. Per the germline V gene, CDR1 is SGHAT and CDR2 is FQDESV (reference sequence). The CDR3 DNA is TGTGCCAGCAGCCGGGACAGGTCCACTGGAAACACCATATATTTT. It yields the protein CASSRDRSTGNTIYF.

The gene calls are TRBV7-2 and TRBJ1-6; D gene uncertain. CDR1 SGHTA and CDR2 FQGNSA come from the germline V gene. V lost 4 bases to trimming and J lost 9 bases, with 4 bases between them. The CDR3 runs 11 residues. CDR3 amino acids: CASSSGSPLHF. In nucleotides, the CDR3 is TGTGCCAGCAGCTCGGGTTCACCCCTCCACTTT.